This T cell receptor beta chain was obtained from a study of beta chain features in type 1 diabetes. Study at large: The patients were much like the healthy donors in age, gender and cell yields.

About this clone: Antigen: not known.

The CDR3 runs to 12 residues. The germline V and J ends were trimmed by 4 bases and 5 bases, with 9 bases remaining between them. Looked up from germline, CDR1 is SGHRS and CDR2 is YFSETQ. Markers CD45RO/CCR7/CD25/CD127/CD95/CD27 served to sort CD4+ naive, central memory, regulatory and stem cell-like memory cells. Points from the study as a whole: In every one of the four CD4+ subsets, TCRB CDR3s were moderately but significantly shorter in Type 1 diabetes patients.

The entirety of the isolated RNA underwent reverse transcription, so expressed TCRB transcripts were sequenced. TCRdb's copy holds only in-frame clones and misses some; the assay was immunoSEQ multiplex PCR. Of roughly 100,000 clones listed, approximately 30% were seen once; the top ten hold 0.5% to 0.55%. V gene TRBV5-1 combines with J gene TRBJ1-2; no definite D call. The sequenced sample was central memory CD4+ T cells from blood. This receptor was identified in a woman younger than 35 with type 1 diabetes. The CDR3 protein is CASSPEAYGYTF. CDR3 nucleotide sequence: TGCGCCAGCAGCCCCGAAGCATATGGCTACACCTTC.